This T cell receptor beta chain stems from a study of blood T cell repertoires in COVID-19. In the study overall: Donors in the United States, Italy and Spain gave samples during acute or convalescent COVID-19. PBMCs, B-cell-depleted T cells, or T cells were the source of the cDNA or gDNA that made up the material.

Original data processing: Reference gene primer amplification yielded estimated nucleated cell counts. Only in-frame clones appear in the TCRdb table, and some are missing; sequencing was by immunoSEQ multiplex PCR. D and trimming come from the DNA, and the V and J calls and clone size come from that table. The table includes approximately 150,000 clones, approximately 86% detected once. Source material: peripheral blood. This sequence was found in a woman aged 55 to 70 with acute or convalescent COVID-19.

The DNA of the CDR3 is TGTGCCAGCAGCCGAGAGGGGGCAGATGGCTACACCTTC. It yields the protein CASSREGADGYTF. V is TRBV6-2 or TRBV6-3 and J is TRBJ1-2, with 7 bases matching TRBD1. Per germline, CDR1 MNHEY and CDR2 SVGEGT. CDR3 length equals 13 residues. J lost 6 bases, V lost 6 bases, and 7 bases had no gene match.